Listed below are T cell receptor beta chains from one sample, sequenced in a study of blood T cell repertoires in COVID-19. Data came from immunoSEQ multiplex PCR; TCRdb stores just in-frame clones and leaves some out. The sample consists of about 270,000 clones, 87% of them appearing once. Material: peripheral blood. The origin of the receptors is a woman aged 45-65 years with acute or convalescent COVID-19. Each CDR3 is given with its conserved first and last residue. The order of the fields is V gene, J gene, clone size, D gene, CDR3 DNA, CDR3 protein. The D gene is left open where the match is weak. Clone size is not always given. Where it is, it says once, few, many or a class for expanded clones.

TRBV4-1,TRBJ2-5,-,TRBD1,TGCGCCAGCAGCCAAGATCTGGACAGGGGGTTTGAGACCCAGTACTTC,CASSQDLDRGFETQYF
TRBV11-1,TRBJ1-3,-,-,TGTGCCAGCAGGCCTCCAGACTCTGGAAACACCATATATTTT,CASRPPDSGNTIYF
TRBV9,TRBJ2-1,once,TRBD2,TGTGCCAGCAGCGGTCTATGGGGACTAGATAAGGAGCAGTTCTTC,CASSGLWGLDKEQFF
TRBV5-1,TRBJ1-6,-,TRBD1,TGCGCCAGCAGCGTCGAATTTACCGGGACAGCGAGGGCACCCCTCCACTTT,CASSVEFTGTARAPLHF
TRBV3-1/TRBV3-2,TRBJ1-2,few,-,TGTGCCAGCAGCCAATCCCCAACAAAATACACCTTC,CASSQSPTKYTF
TRBV11-2,TRBJ1-3,few,TRBD1,TGTGCCAGCAGCTTTACAGGGACAGGGATCTCTGGAAACACCATATATTTT,CASSFTGTGISGNTIYF
TRBV7-3,TRBJ2-1,-,-,TGTGCCAGCAGCTTATTACCGGGGGCGGGAGAATCCAAAAATGAGCAGTTCTTC,CASSLLPGAGESKNEQFF
TRBV19,TRBJ2-3,-,-,TGTGCCAGTAGTATAGCTAGTACTATTCCAGATACGCAGTATTTT,CASSIASTIPDTQYF
TRBV6-5,TRBJ1-4,-,-,TGTGCCAGCAGTTCCGGGACCGGGGGGGAAAAACTGTTTTTT,CASSSGTGGEKLFF
TRBV7-8,TRBJ1-5,-,-,TGTGCCAGCAGCTTAAGATTGGAGTCTCTGGGGCCCCAGCATTTT,CASSLRLESLGPQHF
TRBV6-5,TRBJ1-1,-,TRBD1,TGTGCCAGCAGTAGACAGGGTGACACTGAAGCTTTCTTT,CASSRQGDTEAFF
TRBV4-2,TRBJ2-3,-,-,TGTGCCAGCAGCCAAGATAAGTTGAGTGATACGCAGTATTTT,CASSQDKLSDTQYF
TRBV29-1,TRBJ2-2,-,TRBD2,TGCAGCGCAGAACTAGCGGGATCCGGGGAGCTGTTTTTT,CSAELAGSGELFF
TRBV4-3,TRBJ2-7,-,TRBD2,TGCGCCAGCAGCCAAGCTCCGGGGGGCTCCTACGAGCAGTACTTC,CASSQAPGGSYEQYF
TRBV24-1,TRBJ1-2,-,-,TGTGCCATCGGGAGGGGTTTTGGTAACCAGTATGGCTACACCTTC,CAIGRGFGNQYGYTF
TRBV7-2,TRBJ1-6,-,TRBD1,TGTGCCAGCAGAACCGGGACAGGACGATCACCCCTCCACTTT,CASRTGTGRSPLHF
TRBV6-5,TRBJ1-5,-,TRBD1,TGTGCCAGCTCGGACAGGGGTAATCAGCCCCAGCATTTT,CASSDRGNQPQHF
TRBV5-8,TRBJ2-5,-,TRBD2,TGTGCCAGCAGCAGAGCCGGACTAGCGGGAGGACAAGAGACCCAGTACTTC,CASSRAGLAGGQETQYF
TRBV7-8,TRBJ2-7,-,TRBD2,TGTGCCAGCAGCCCGCGGGAGGCGTACTCCTACGAGCAGTACTTC,CASSPREAYSYEQYF
TRBV19,TRBJ1-5,few,-,TGTGCCAGTAGTATACTCAGGACAGCTAGCAATCAGCCCCAGCATTTT,CASSILRTASNQPQHF
TRBV4-2,TRBJ2-7,-,TRBD2,TGTGCCAGCAGCCATTCCTCTAGCGGGAGACCCTACGAGCAGTACTTC,CASSHSSSGRPYEQYF
TRBV18,TRBJ1-2,-,TRBD1,TGTGCCAGCTCACCAAGGGGGACAGGGGGCACCAACGGCTATGGCTACACCTTC,CASSPRGTGGTNGYGYTF
TRBV7-2,TRBJ1-2,-,-,TGTGCCAGCAGCTTAGAAAGAGGGTTGGGGTATGGCTACACCTTC,CASSLERGLGYGYTF
TRBV3-1/TRBV3-2,TRBJ1-2,-,TRBD1,TGTGCCAGCAGCCAAGAGAGGACAGGGGAGGACCGTGGCTACACCTTC,CASSQERTGEDRGYTF
TRBV7-9,TRBJ1-2,-,-,TGTGCCAGCAGCTTAGTCTGGGGCGGAGGCTACACCTTC,CASSLVWGGGYTF
TRBV9,TRBJ2-3,-,-,TGTGCCACCCTGGCAAGCACAGATACGCAGTATTTT,CATLASTDTQYF
TRBV6-1,TRBJ2-3,-,-,TGTGCCAGCAGTGATTGGCGACAACTCACAGATACGCAGTATTTT,CASSDWRQLTDTQYF
TRBV27,TRBJ1-3,-,-,TGTGCCAGCAGTTTAGCGATCTCTGGAAACACCATATATTTT,CASSLAISGNTIYF
TRBV18,TRBJ1-1,-,TRBD1,TGTGCCAGCTCACCGGGACAGGGGAACACTGAAGCTTTCTTT,CASSPGQGNTEAFF
TRBV9,TRBJ2-5,once,TRBD1,TGTGCCAGCAGCATCGGGACAGAGAAGACCCAGTACTTC,CASSIGTEKTQYF
TRBV28,TRBJ1-2,few,TRBD1,TGTGCCAGCAGTTTGGGACAGGGCTACTATGGCTACACCTTC,CASSLGQGYYGYTF
TRBV9,TRBJ2-2,-,TRBD1,TGTGCCAGCAGCGTGGGACAGTTAACCGGGGAGCTGTTTTTT,CASSVGQLTGELFF
TRBV5-1,TRBJ2-1,-,-,TGCGCCAGCAGCTTGGCTACTCCGGGACTGGACAATGAGCAGTTCTTC,CASSLATPGLDNEQFF
TRBV15,TRBJ2-5,-,-,TGTGCCACCAGCTTCCAAAGGAGGCCCCCGCGAGAGACCCAGTACTTC,CATSFQRRPPRETQYF
TRBV27,TRBJ2-2,-,-,TGTGCCAGCAGTTCCCCCGCCCGGGGGGCCTCGAACACCGGGGAGCTGTTTTTT,CASSSPARGASNTGELFF
TRBV7-2,TRBJ1-2,once,TRBD1,TGTGCCAGCACGCTAACAGGGGGCGCGAGTGGCTACACCTTC,CASTLTGGASGYTF